Shown below are 16 T cell receptor beta chains from a single sample sequenced in a study of cytomegalovirus exposure and HLA in healthy donors. This PCR relied on a set of 60 Vbeta primers and 13 Jbeta primers. Sequencing was performed with immunoSEQ multiplex PCR; in TCRdb, only in-frame clones are kept and a portion is missing. The table lists some 130,000 clones. Sequencing was performed on PBMCs. The origin of the receptors is a woman in her sixties or seventies in good health and CMV-seronegative.

J is TRBJ2-2 and V is TRBV28; TRBD2 agrees at 7 bases. The germline V gene has CDR1 MDHEN and CDR2 SYDVKM. V gave up 0 bases and J gave up 6 bases; unmatched junction bases: 7. This CDR3 is built from 16 residues. In nucleotides, the CDR3 is TGTGCCAGCAGTTTATGGGGGGGGAATGAGGCCGGGGAGCTGTTTTTT. This translates into CASSLWGGNEAGELFF.

The gene calls are TRBV2 and TRBJ2-4, with TRBD2 matching 8 bases. V shed 5 bases, J shed 5 bases, and the junction held 8 bases outside the gene matches. Germline V gene data show CDR1 as SNHLY and CDR2 as FYNNEI. The CDR3 contains 15 residues. The CDR3 loop reads CASSFGGGLENIQYF. CDR3 sequence (DNA): TGTGCCAGCAGTTTCGGCGGGGGGCTGGAAAACATTCAGTACTTC.

For the CDR3, the DNA is TGTGCCAGCGGAAGGGGTCTGGGATTCGACACTGAAGCTTTCTTT. Amino acids: CASGRGLGFDTEAFF. V is TRBV7-9 and J is TRBJ1-1; D is possibly TRBD1 (5 bases). The V end lost 8 bases, the J end lost 3 bases, and 19 bases lay between the germline ends. The CDR3 runs to 15 residues. Germline V gene sequence: CDR1 SEHNR, CDR2 FQNEAQ (reference sequence).

The V gene is TRBV5-6, the J gene TRBJ1-2, with D perhaps TRBD1 (6 bases). Germline V CDR1 and CDR2: SGHDT, YYEEEE. CDR3 length: 13 residues. V lost 0 bases and J lost 4, with 7 bases in between. The CDR3 spells CASSLGTVYGYTF. The CDR3 nucleotides read TGTGCCAGCAGCTTGGGGACAGTCTATGGCTACACCTTC.

The gene calls are TRBV5-1 and TRBJ1-2; 7 positions match TRBD1. The CDR3 totals 13 residues. Germline V CDR1 and CDR2: SGHRS, YFSETQ. V lost 4 bases, J lost 4 bases, and 4 bases stayed unmatched. The CDR3 sequence is CASSPGTAYGYTF. CDR3 bases: TGCGCCAGCAGCCCCGGGACAGCCTATGGCTACACCTTC.

V is TRBV18 and J is TRBJ1-5; TRBD1 aligns across 7 bases. The J segment lost 3 bases and the V segment lost 4 bases, leaving 3 bases of the junction unmatched. The CDR3 spans 14 residues. Germline assignment: CDR1 KGHSH and CDR2 LQKENI. The CDR3 here is CASSLGQNNQPQHF. Written as DNA, the CDR3 is TGTGCCAGCTCACTGGGACAGAACAATCAGCCCCAGCATTTT.

The chain couples TRBV7-8 to TRBJ2-7; D possibly corresponds to TRBD1 (6 bases). The CDR3 loop spans 15 amino acids. The germline V gene encodes CDR1 SGHVS and CDR2 FQNEAQ. Deletions cut 4 bases from V and 2 bases from J, with 15 bases between. The CDR3 DNA follows: TGTGCCAGCAGCTCAGGGACACCTTCAGCCTACGAGCAGTACTTC. Translating gives CASSSGTPSAYEQYF.

The CDR3 region is CSVGTGVGLVNTEAFF. In DNA form, the CDR3 reads TGCAGCGTGGGGACAGGGGTTGGATTGGTGAACACTGAAGCTTTCTTT. The chain recombines TRBV29-1 with TRBJ1-1, with TRBD1 identical over 10 bases. V lost 6 bases and J lost 0; bases outside the gene matches: 10. The CDR3 sequence is 16 residues long. Germline-derived CDR1 and CDR2 are SQVTM and ANQGSEA.

This chain links TRBV27 with TRBJ2-3; 10 bases fit TRBD2. The J segment lost 3 bases and the V segment lost 0 bases, leaving 6 bases of the junction unmatched. This CDR3 is 17 amino acids long. Germline V gene sequence: CDR1 MNHEY, CDR2 SMNVEV (reference sequence). The DNA of the CDR3 is TGTGCCAGCAGTTTATCCAAAGCGGGGGGGCGGACAGATACGCAGTATTTT. Protein sequence: CASSLSKAGGRTDTQYF.

CDR3 amino acids: CASSWGVGGSGNYGYTF. CDR3 bases: TGCGCCAGCAGCTGGGGAGTAGGGGGCTCCGGTAACTATGGCTACACCTTC. The chain joins TRBV5-1 to TRBJ1-2; 7 positions agree with TRBD1. CDR1 and CDR2 (germline): SGHRS, YFSETQ. The CDR3 extends over 17 amino acids. V was clipped by 3 bases and J by 1 base; unmatched bases: 12.

This sequence joins TRBV15 and TRBJ2-1; D is possibly TRBD1 (6 bases). Germline-derived CDR1 and CDR2 are LNHNV and YYDKDF (reference sequence). This CDR3 has 14 residues. V was clipped by 1 base and J by 10 bases, with 14 bases between them. As DNA, the CDR3 is TGTGCCACCAGCAGAGGCTCACAGGGAAGGGAGCAGTTCTTC. Its translation is CATSRGSQGREQFF.

A remark on this clone: Germline is not matched at one junction end, which may reflect a read error. The V and J genes are TRBV6-5 and TRBJ2-1; 9 positions agree with TRBD1. Germline CDR1 is MNHEY and CDR2 is SVGAGI. The CDR3 loop spans 11 amino acids. This CDR3 reads CASTEGTGKLF. CDR3 sequence (DNA): TGTGCCAGCACCGAAGGGACAGGGAAACTCTTC.

This chain uses TRBV28 with TRBJ1-2; TRBD1 matches 8 bases. Germline CDR1 MDHEN, CDR2 SYDVKM. The CDR3 is made up of 15 amino acids. After removal of 6 bases from V and 0 bases from J, the junction contained 6 bases not matched to a gene. The CDR3 bases are TGTGCCAGCAGCAACCCGGACAGGGCTAACTATGGCTACACCTTC. Its protein is CASSNPDRANYGYTF.

This chain connects TRBV11-2 to TRBJ2-1; D is undetermined. The CDR3 has 12 residues. Per the germline V gene, CDR1 is SGHAT and CDR2 is FQNNGV. V was trimmed by 5 bases and J by 6 bases, leaving 8 bases between them. CDR3 protein: CASSLSLNEQFF. CDR3 DNA sequence: TGTGCCAGCAGCCTAAGCCTCAATGAGCAGTTCTTC.

V gene TRBV6-5 combines with J gene TRBJ2-7, with 10 positions matching TRBD1. The CDR3 is made up of 14 amino acids. Trimming cost V 2 bases and J 5 bases; bases outside gene matches: 3. CDR1 and CDR2 from the germline V gene are MNHEY and SVGAGI. The CDR3 sequence: CASSYKGQGNEQYF. CDR3 coding DNA: TGTGCCAGCAGTTACAAGGGACAGGGGAACGAGCAGTACTTC.

A remark on this clone: An end of the junction does not agree with germline; a read error may underlie this. The CDR3 here is CASSLAWETNTGAFF. In DNA, the CDR3 is TGTGCCAGCAGCTTGGCCTGGGAGACGAACACTGGAGCTTTCTTT. The V call is TRBV5-4, the J call TRBJ1-1; no clear D. Germline loops: CDR1 SGHNT, CDR2 YYREEE (reference sequence). The CDR3 loop spans 15 amino acids.